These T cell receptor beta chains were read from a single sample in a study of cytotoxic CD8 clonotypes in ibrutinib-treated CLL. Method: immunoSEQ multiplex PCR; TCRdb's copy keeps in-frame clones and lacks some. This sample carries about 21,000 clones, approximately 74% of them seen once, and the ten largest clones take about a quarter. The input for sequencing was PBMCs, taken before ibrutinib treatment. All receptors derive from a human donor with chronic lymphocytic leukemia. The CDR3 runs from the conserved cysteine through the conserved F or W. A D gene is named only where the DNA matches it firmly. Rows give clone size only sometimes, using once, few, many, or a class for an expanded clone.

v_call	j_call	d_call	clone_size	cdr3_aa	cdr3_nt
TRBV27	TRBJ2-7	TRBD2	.	CASSLHQTSGTYEQYF	TGTGCCAGCAGTTTACACCAGACTAGCGGGACCTACGAGCAGTACTTC
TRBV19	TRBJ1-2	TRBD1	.	CASSRTGDYGYTF	TGTGCCAGTAGTAGGACAGGGGACTATGGCTACACCTTC
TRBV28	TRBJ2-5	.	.	CASYPVGVAQETQYF	TGTGCCAGCTACCCGGTAGGGGTCGCACAAGAGACCCAGTACTTC
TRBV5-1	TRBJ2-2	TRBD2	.	CASRSSGRGTGELFF	TGCGCCAGCAGGTCTAGCGGGAGAGGGACCGGGGAGCTGTTTTTT
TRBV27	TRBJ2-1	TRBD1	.	CASKGQGYNEQFF	TGTGCCAGCAAGGGACAGGGATACAATGAGCAGTTCTTC
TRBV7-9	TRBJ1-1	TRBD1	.	CASSSGTGGTEAFF	TGTGCCAGCAGCTCCGGGACAGGGGGCACTGAAGCTTTCTTT
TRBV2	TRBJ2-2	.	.	CASSEVGASVGELFF	TGTGCCAGCAGTGAAGTAGGGGCTAGCGTAGGGGAGCTGTTTTTT
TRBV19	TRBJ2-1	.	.	CASSISGPGPLIF	TGTGCCAGTAGTATTTCGGGGCCCGGCCCCTTAATCTTC
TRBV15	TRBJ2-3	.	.	CATSGTTDTQYF	TGTGCCACCAGCGGGACGACAGATACGCAGTATTTT
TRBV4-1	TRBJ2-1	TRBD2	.	CASARLAGENEQFF	TGCGCCAGCGCCCGACTAGCGGGAGAGAATGAGCAGTTCTTC
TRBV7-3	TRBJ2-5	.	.	CASSYGDRVGTQYF	TGTGCCAGCAGCTACGGGGACCGAGTGGGGACCCAGTACTTC
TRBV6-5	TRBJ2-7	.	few	CASSPRRGYEQYF	TGTGCCAGCAGTCCACGACGGGGGTACGAGCAGTACTTC
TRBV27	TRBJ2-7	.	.	CASSRDGVSYEQYF	TGTGCCAGCAGTAGGGATGGGGTTTCCTACGAGCAGTACTTC
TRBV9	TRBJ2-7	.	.	CASSVGAGGYEQYF	TGTGCCAGCAGCGTAGGGGCTGGCGGTTACGAGCAGTACTTC
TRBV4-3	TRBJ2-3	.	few	CASSQGGDADTQYF	TGCGCCAGCAGCCAAGGAGGCGATGCAGATACGCAGTATTTT
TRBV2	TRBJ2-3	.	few	CASSDPIGWGPRDTQYF	TGTGCCAGCAGTGACCCGATCGGGTGGGGCCCCAGGGATACGCAGTATTTT
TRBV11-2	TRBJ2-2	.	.	CASSLGSRSNTGELFF	TGTGCCAGCAGCTTAGGTTCGCGATCGAACACCGGGGAGCTGTTTTTT
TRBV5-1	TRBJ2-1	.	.	CASSLVGTPSSYNEQFF	TGCGCCAGCAGCTTGGTTGGGACACCGAGCTCCTACAATGAGCAGTTCTTC
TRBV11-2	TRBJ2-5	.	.	CASSLEGPETQYF	TGTGCCAGCAGCTTGGAGGGACCAGAGACCCAGTACTTC
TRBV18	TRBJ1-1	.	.	CASSPRSGVTNTEAFF	TGTGCCAGCTCACCACGATCAGGGGTCACGAACACTGAAGCTTTCTTT
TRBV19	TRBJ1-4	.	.	CASTTHRGGNEKLFF	TGTGCCAGTACCACACACCGGGGGGGCAATGAAAAACTGTTTTTT
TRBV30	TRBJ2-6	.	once	CAWGPGAGANVLTF	TGTGCCTGGGGGCCGGGAGCGGGGGCCAACGTCCTGACTTTC
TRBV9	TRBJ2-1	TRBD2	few	CASSVELAGGPSEQFF	TGTGCCAGCAGCGTAGAACTAGCGGGAGGGCCCAGTGAGCAGTTCTTC
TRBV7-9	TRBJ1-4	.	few	CASSFFGRNEKLFF	TGTGCCAGCAGCTTCTTCGGCAGAAATGAAAAACTGTTTTTT
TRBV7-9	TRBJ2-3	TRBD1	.	CASSLVGTVTDTQYF	TGTGCCAGCAGCTTAGTAGGGACAGTCACAGATACGCAGTATTTT
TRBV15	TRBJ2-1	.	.	CATSVRSGSYNEQFF	TGTGCCACCAGCGTACGTAGCGGCTCCTACAATGAGCAGTTCTTC
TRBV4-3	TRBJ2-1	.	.	CASSQGLDYANEQFF	TGCGCCAGCAGCCAGGGTCTGGACTACGCCAATGAGCAGTTCTTC
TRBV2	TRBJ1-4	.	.	CASSEVSGPGNEKLFF	TGTGCCAGCAGTGAAGTTAGCGGGCCGGGTAATGAAAAACTGTTTTTT
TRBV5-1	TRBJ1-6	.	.	CASSPRPAGDSPLHF	TGCGCCAGCAGCCCGCGACCGGCGGGGGATTCACCCCTCCACTTT
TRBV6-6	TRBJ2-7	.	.	CASSRDSNYEQYF	TGTGCCAGCAGTCGGGACTCAAACTACGAGCAGTACTTC